This T cell receptor (beta chain) was identified during a study of cytomegalovirus exposure and HLA in healthy donors. Broader study findings: While the bulk of TCR sequences proved rare, some public TCRs turned up in many donors. Some V segments (TRBV6-2 and TRBV6-3 among them) were excluded as indistinguishable.

PCR involved 60 Vbeta and 13 Jbeta primers. Sequencing used immunoSEQ multiplex PCR; TCRdb keeps in-frame clones, though not all of them. This listing includes roughly 100,000 clones. The CDR3 contains 16 residues. V was trimmed by 6 bases and J by 4 bases, leaving 20 bases between them. The germline gives CDR1 MDHEN, CDR2 SYDVKM. As for this clone: Its antigen is not known.

Input material: PBMCs. The TCR sequence derives from a man between 35 and 55 years old in good health and CMV-seronegative. The gene calls are TRBV28 and TRBJ2-3, with D possibly matching TRBD1 (6 bases). Here the CDR3 DNA reads TGTGCCAGCAGGAGTAGGGGGTTTATGGTCGCAGATACGCAGTATTTT. Protein product: CASRSRGFMVADTQYF.